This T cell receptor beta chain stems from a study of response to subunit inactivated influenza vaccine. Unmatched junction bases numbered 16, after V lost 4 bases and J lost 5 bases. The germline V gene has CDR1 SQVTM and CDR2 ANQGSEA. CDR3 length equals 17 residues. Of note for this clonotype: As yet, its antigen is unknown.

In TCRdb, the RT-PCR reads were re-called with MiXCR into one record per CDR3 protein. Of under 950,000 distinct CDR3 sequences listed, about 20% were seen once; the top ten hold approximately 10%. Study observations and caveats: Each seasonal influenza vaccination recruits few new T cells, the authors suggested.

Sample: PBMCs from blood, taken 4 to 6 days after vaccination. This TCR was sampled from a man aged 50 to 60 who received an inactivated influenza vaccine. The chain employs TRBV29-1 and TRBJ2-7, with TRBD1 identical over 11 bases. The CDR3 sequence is CSVAGGGTGGFLDEQYF. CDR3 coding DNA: TGCAGCGTTGCGGGTGGGGGGACAGGGGGGTTTTTGGACGAGCAGTACTTC.